These 13 T cell receptor beta chains came from one sample sequenced in a study of early T cells in non-severe SARS-CoV-2 infection. TCRdb reprocessed the 5' RACE reads with MiXCR, giving one entry per CDR3 protein. The sample records approximately 77,000 distinct CDR3 sequences, more than 4% being singletons. Here the sequenced sample was whole blood, taken at baseline. All receptors derive from an adult who was a healthcare worker with PCR-confirmed SARS-CoV-2 infection or an uninfected control (not recorded which).

At least ten counts were recorded for this clonotype. The chain recombines TRBV5-6 with TRBJ1-5, with TRBD1 as a possible D gene (5 bases). CDR3 length: 14 amino acids. Trimming removed 5 bases from V and 2 bases from J, with 11 bases in between. The V gene's germline CDR1 is SGHDT and CDR2 YYEEEE. The CDR3 DNA is TGTGCCAGCAGTTTTCAGGGCCGCAATCAGCCCCAGCATTTT. Residues: CASSFQGRNQPQHF.

The sample holds many counts of this clonotype. The V and J genes are TRBV7-9 and TRBJ2-3, with TRBD1 matching over 7 bases. The CDR3 loop spans 14 amino acids. With V trimmed by 5 bases and J by 1 base, 3 bases remained unmatched. Per germline, CDR1 SEHNR and CDR2 FQNEAQ (reference sequence). The CDR3 region is CASSLTGGTDTQYF. DNA for the CDR3: TGTGCCAGCAGCCTAACAGGGGGCACAGATACGCAGTATTTT. The entire variable domain, with the rest obtained from reference TRBV7-9 and TRBJ2-3, is as follows: DTGVSQNPRHKITKRGQNVTFRCDPISEHNRLYWYRQTLGQGPEFLTYFQNEAQLEKSRLLSDRFSAERPKGSFSTLEIQRTEQGDSAMYLCASSLTGGTDTQYFGPGTRLTVL.

This clonotype was seen at least ten times. The chain is built from TRBV7-6 and TRBJ2-1; tentative D call: TRBD2 (6 bases). Trimming removed 1 base from V and 14 bases from J, with 15 bases in between. The V gene's germline CDR1 is SGHVS and CDR2 FNYEAQ. CDR3 length: 13 amino acids. The CDR3 sequence is CASSLEVGRGKFF. For the CDR3, the DNA is TGTGCCAGCAGCTTAGAGGTCGGCCGGGGGAAGTTCTTC.

There are a few counts of this clonotype. The chain is built from TRBV7-2 and TRBJ2-5; the D is unclear. V lost 1 base to trimming and J lost 1 base, with 4 bases between them. This CDR3 has 13 residues. The germline CDR1 and CDR2 sequences are SGHTA and FQGNSA. The CDR3 region has the DNA TGTGCCAGCAGCTTAGTGGCCCAAGAGACCCAGTACTTC. It specifies CASSLVAQETQYF. Full variable domain (missing parts from reference TRBV7-2 and TRBJ2-5): GAGVSQSPSNKVTEKGKDVELRCDPISGHTALYWYRQSLGQGLEFLIYFQGNSAPDKSGLPSDRFSAERTGGSVSTLTIQRTQQEDSAVYLCASSLVAQETQYFGPGTRLLVL.

The chain has TRBV11-3 and TRBJ2-3, with D tentatively TRBD1 (5 bases). The germline CDR1 and CDR2 sequences are SGHNT and YENEEA. The ends were cut back, 4 bases at V and 8 bases at J, with 16 bases in the middle. This CDR3 region has 14 residues. The CDR3 protein is CASSSTLGATTQYF. CDR3 coding DNA: TGTGCCAGCAGCTCTACATTAGGGGCTACTACGCAGTATTTT.

The rearrangement joins TRBV5-5 to TRBJ1-3; 7 bases fit TRBD1. Germline CDR1 is SGHKS and CDR2 is YYEKEE (reference sequence). Germline trimming cut 3 bases from V and 4 bases from J; bases unmatched to any gene: 7. The CDR3 loop spans 15 amino acids. CDR3 DNA sequence: TGTGCCAGCAGCTACAGGGGACTTGCCGGAAACACCATATATTTT. Amino acids: CASSYRGLAGNTIYF.

The rearrangement links TRBV12-3 or TRBV12-4 to TRBJ2-4; 7 positions match TRBD2. V trimming: 5 bases; J trimming: 6 bases; junction bases outside the gene matches: 7. The CDR3 consists of 14 residues. The CDR3 DNA sequence: TGTGCCAGCAGTACCCGTGGGGAGGGAAACATTCAGTACTTC. This codes for CASSTRGEGNIQYF.

This clonotype was counted a few times. The V call is TRBV30, the J call TRBJ1-1; no reliable D call. The CDR3 covers 12 residues. CDR1 and CDR2 (germline): GTSNPN, SVGIG (reference sequence). The V and J ends lost 5 bases and 5 bases respectively, with 12 bases between them. CDR3 nucleotides: TGTGCCTGGCAGGCCTCGAGGACTGAAGCTTTCTTT. Translating gives CAWQASRTEAFF.

In this sample, this clonotype turned up a few times. Here the CDR3 omits its conserved ending phenylalanine or tryptophan, so a read error is the likely source. The genes are TRBV9 and TRBJ2-3, with D possibly matching TRBD2 (6 bases). V was clipped by 1 base and J by 2 bases, with 14 bases between them. The CDR3 runs 16 residues. Germline V lookup: CDR1 SGDLS, CDR2 YYNGEE. Here the CDR3 DNA reads TGTGCCAGCAGCGTAAGGAGGGAGGAGCCCACAGATACGCAGTATTTA. It yields the protein CASSVRREEPTDTQYL.

This clonotype was counted a few times. The chain is built from TRBV20-1 and TRBJ1-3, with D maybe TRBD1 (5 bases). Trimming pared 6 bases from V and 5 bases from J, leaving 14 bases between. CDR3 length equals 13 residues. Germline assignment: CDR1 DFQATT and CDR2 SNEGSKA (reference sequence). The CDR3 region has the DNA TGCAGTGCCCCAGGGATAGCAAGAAACACCATATATTTT. This gives the protein CSAPGIARNTIYF.

This clonotype was counted ten times or more. This chain links TRBV12-3 or TRBV12-4 with TRBJ2-7; 7 nucleotides line up with TRBD1. This CDR3 region has 15 residues. The V gene end was trimmed by 1 base and the J gene end by 2 bases; junction bases not matched to a gene: 5. The CDR3 nucleotides are TGTGCCAGCAGTTTAGTAGACAGGGCCGCCTACGAGCAGTACTTC. It codes for CASSLVDRAAYEQYF.

This clonotype has just a few counts. This chain links TRBV11-3 with TRBJ2-5, with 8 bases identical to TRBD2. Germline V lookup: CDR1 SGHNT, CDR2 YENEEA. V lost 1 base, J lost 1 base, and 5 bases stayed unmatched. The CDR3 sequence is 16 residues long. Written as DNA, the CDR3 is TGTGCCAGCAGCTTAGGTCTAGCGGGCACCCAAGAGACCCAGTACTTC. It specifies CASSLGLAGTQETQYF. Supplemented by reference TRBV11-3 and TRBJ2-5, the full variable domain reads EAGVVQSPRYKIIEKKQPVAFWCNPISGHNTLYWYLQNLGQGPELLIRYENEEAVDDSQLPKDRFSAERLKGVDSTLKIQPAELGDSAVYLCASSLGLAGTQETQYFGPGTRLLVL.

In regard to this clonotype: This may be a read error: a much more frequent sequence differs by one nucleotide. The V and J genes are TRBV12-3 or TRBV12-4 and TRBJ1-2; 8 nucleotides align to TRBD1. The CDR3 extends over 14 amino acids. CDR3 bases: TGTGCCTGCAGTCAAAGTGACAGGGGACTTCGCTACACCTTC. Its translation: CACSQSDRGLRYTF.